Below are 21 T cell receptor beta chains sequenced from a single sample in a study of T cell responses to AZD1222 COVID-19 vaccine. The data were produced by immunoSEQ multiplex PCR, yet TCRdb's version contains in-frame clones alone and is incomplete. This sample carries about 120,000 clones, around 93% of them seen once, and the ten largest clones take approximately 5%. This specimen was peripheral blood, taken 28 days after the second AZD1222 dose. These receptors were obtained from an adult who received the AZD1222 COVID-19 vaccine.

Concerning this clone itself: Other nucleotide sequences from this sample produce the same CDR3. The rearrangement links TRBV18 to TRBJ2-2; D is perhaps TRBD2 (6 bases). Trimming cost V 3 bases and J 0 bases, with 11 bases left between them. The CDR3 loop spans 16 amino acids. Per germline, CDR1 KGHSH and CDR2 LQKENI. The CDR3 sequence: CASSPLGLPNTGELFF. The CDR3 region has the DNA TGTGCCAGCTCACCCCTGGGACTTCCGAACACCGGGGAGCTGTTTTTT.

The V gene is TRBV6-2 or TRBV6-3, the J gene TRBJ1-2; possible D gene TRBD1, 5 bases. Germline V gene lookup returns CDR1 MNHEY and CDR2 SVGEGT. CDR3 length: 13 amino acids. V gave up 2 bases and J gave up 4 bases, with 8 bases separating them. The CDR3, as DNA: TGTGCCAGCAGTTACGCAGGGAGCTATGGCTACACCTTC. Residues: CASSYAGSYGYTF.

Here the CDR3 reads CASSQMGIYNEQFF. CDR3 DNA: TGTGCCAGCAGCCAGATGGGGATCTACAATGAGCAGTTCTTC. The V call is TRBV7-2, the J call TRBJ2-1; D not resolved. CDR3 size: 14 residues. CDR1 and CDR2 from the germline V gene are SGHTA and FQGNSA. The V gene lost 5 bases and the J gene lost 3 bases, with 11 bases spanning the gap.

This clone was detected once. This sequence joins TRBV7-2 and TRBJ1-5, with 7 bases matching TRBD1. Germline CDR1 reads SGHTA; CDR2 reads FQGNSA. The ends lost 4 bases at V and 6 bases at J; junction bases unmatched: 6. This CDR3 spans 14 amino acids. The CDR3 loop is CASSSGGGGQPQHF. The CDR3 DNA sequence: TGTGCCAGCAGCTCAGGGGGGGGCGGTCAGCCCCAGCATTTT.

The chain joins TRBV10-2 to TRBJ1-5; 8 bases match TRBD1. This CDR3 has 13 residues. The V segment lost 10 bases and the J segment 7 bases; nucleotides outside the gene matches: 9. CDR1 and CDR2 from the germline V gene are WSHSY and SAAADI. DNA of the CDR3: TGCGCCACCCGGACAGGGCGCGAGCAGCCCCAGCATTTT. Residues: CATRTGREQPQHF.

The chain employs TRBV7-9 and TRBJ2-5, with 8 nucleotides matching TRBD1. The CDR3 is 16 residues long. Trimming removed 1 base from V and 2 bases from J; junction bases left unmatched: 6. Germline V gives CDR1 SEHNR, CDR2 FQNEAQ (reference sequence). For the CDR3, the DNA is TGTGCCAGCAGCTTAGGTTCCCGGACAGGGCAAGAGACCCAGTACTTC. This gives the protein CASSLGSRTGQETQYF.

CDR3 sequence: CSVELSYEQYF. Written as DNA, the CDR3 is TGCAGCGTTGAGCTCTCCTACGAGCAGTACTTC. The V and J genes are TRBV29-1 and TRBJ2-7; D ambiguous. Germline CDR1 and CDR2: SQVTM and ANQGSEA. This CDR3 comprises 11 residues. V was shortened by 3 bases and J by 0 bases, with 3 bases between the two germline ends.

CDR3 in DNA: TGTGCCAGCAGCTCCGGACTCCTGGCGCAGTATTTT. Translated: CASSSGLLAQYF. The gene calls are TRBV7-9 and TRBJ2-3; D might be TRBD2 (5 bases). CDR1 and CDR2 (germline): SEHNR, FQNEAQ (reference sequence). The CDR3 totals 12 residues. V lost 4 bases and J lost 10, with 12 bases in between.

The V and J genes are TRBV5-4 and TRBJ2-2; 9 bases line up with TRBD2. CDR1 and CDR2 from the germline V gene are SGHNT and YYREEE (reference sequence). This CDR3 region has 15 residues. The junction had 5 bases not matched to a gene; V was cut back by 4 bases and J by 4 bases. The CDR3 nucleotides are TGTGCCAGCAGCGCGCGGGGGGGCACCACCGGGGAGCTGTTTTTT. Amino acids: CASSARGGTTGELFF.

The J gene is TRBJ1-1, the V gene TRBV5-1; TRBD1 is a possible D gene (6 bases). Germline assignment: CDR1 SGHRS and CDR2 YFSETQ. CDR3 length: 13 residues. The V gene lost 4 bases and the J gene lost 1 base, with 8 bases spanning the gap. The CDR3, as DNA: TGCGCCAGCAGCCCGACAGGGAACACTGAAGCTTTCTTT. It translates to CASSPTGNTEAFF.

This chain links TRBV7-2 with TRBJ1-6; 8 positions match TRBD1. V was clipped by 6 bases and J by 8 bases; unmatched bases: 9. The CDR3 has 15 residues. Germline CDR1 is SGHTA and CDR2 is FQGNSA. CDR3 coding DNA: TGTGCCAGCAGACCACCTCCGGGACAGGATTCACCCCTCCACTTT. It translates to CASRPPPGQDSPLHF.

The chain joins TRBV2 to TRBJ1-2; D call uncertain. This CDR3 region has 13 residues. Trimming took off 3 bases at V and 4 bases at J, with 9 bases between the two ends. Germline loops: CDR1 SNHLY, CDR2 FYNNEI. The CDR3 DNA follows: TGTGCCAGCAGTGACAGCGCGGCCTATGGCTACACCTTC. Encoded protein: CASSDSAAYGYTF.

V and J are TRBV3-1 (or the pseudogene TRBV3-2) and TRBJ2-1, with D maybe TRBD2 (6 bases). The CDR3 contains 15 residues. Germline V gene data show CDR1 as LGHDT and CDR2 as YNNKEL (reference sequence). V lost 3 bases and J lost 7, with 16 bases in between. As DNA, the CDR3 is TGTGCCAGCAGCCACGCTAGCGAGGTAGTTAATGAGCAGTTCTTC. Encoded protein: CASSHASEVVNEQFF.

The chain uses TRBV2 and TRBJ1-4, with D unclear. Trimming removed 8 bases at V and 7 bases at J, with 14 bases between. The length of the CDR3 is 13 residues. Germline assignment: CDR1 SNHLY and CDR2 FYNNEI. CDR3 DNA sequence: TGTGCCAGCCATTTTTCCAAAGGTGAAAAACTGTTTTTT. Residues: CASHFSKGEKLFF.

The genes are TRBV7-9 and TRBJ1-3, with unresolved D. The CDR3 extends over 14 amino acids. V lost 8 bases and J 4 bases, leaving 15 bases between the germline ends. Germline loops: CDR1 SEHNR, CDR2 FQNEAQ (reference sequence). CDR3 nucleotides: TGTGCCAGCCGGCACGGACGAGGGGGAAACACCATATATTTT. It specifies CASRHGRGGNTIYF.

The chain combines TRBV4-1 with TRBJ1-2; the D gene is possibly TRBD1 (6 bases). Germline values: CDR1 MGHRA, CDR2 YSYEKL. The V gene lost 8 bases and the J gene lost 4 bases, with 20 bases spanning the gap. There are 15 residues in the CDR3. DNA of the CDR3: TGCGCCAGCGGTCCAGGGCAGGGGCCACCCTATGGCTACACCTTC. Its protein product is CASGPGQGPPYGYTF.

V usage is TRBV6-5 and J usage is TRBJ1-1; no firm D call. The CDR3 runs to 13 residues. CDR1 and CDR2 (germline): MNHEY, SVGAGI. Trimming stripped 5 bases from V and 3 bases from J, with 10 bases between. CDR3 region: CASSTSGDTEAFF. CDR3 in DNA: TGTGCCAGCAGTACCAGTGGGGACACTGAAGCTTTCTTT.

This CDR3 reads CASSQGGGGTVNNEQFF. The CDR3 coding sequence is TGTGCCAGCAGCCAAGGGGGGGGCGGGACAGTAAACAATGAGCAGTTCTTC. J is TRBJ2-1 and V is TRBV4-2; either TRBD1 or TRBD2 may fit D (7 bases each). Germline values: CDR1 LGHNA, CDR2 YNFKEQ. The CDR3 runs 17 residues. The germline V and J ends were trimmed by 1 base and 5 bases, with 18 bases remaining between them.

V gene TRBV7-2 combines with J gene TRBJ1-2; D ambiguous. V was trimmed by 5 bases and J by 5 bases, leaving 15 bases between them. Germline CDR1 is SGHTA and CDR2 is FQGNSA. This CDR3 spans 14 amino acids. The CDR3 bases are TGTGCCAGCAGCGGTTTGGCAGAACATTATGGCTACACCTTC. This sequence encodes CASSGLAEHYGYTF. The variable domain in full, completed from reference TRBV7-2 and TRBJ1-2, reads GAGVSQSPSNKVTEKGKDVELRCDPISGHTALYWYRQSLGQGLEFLIYFQGNSAPDKSGLPSDRFSAERTGGSVSTLTIQRTQQEDSAVYLCASSGLAEHYGYTFGSGTRLTVV.

The rearrangement joins TRBV6-2 or TRBV6-3 to TRBJ1-2; D gene ambiguous. V was cut by 5 bases and J by 0 bases, with 7 bases left in between. There are 13 residues in the CDR3. Germline CDR1 is MNHEY and CDR2 is SVGEGT. CDR3 region: CASSKSTNYGYTF. DNA for the CDR3: TGTGCCAGCAGTAAATCTACTAACTATGGCTACACCTTC.

V and J are TRBV2 and TRBJ1-2; the D gene is possibly TRBD1 (5 bases). The CDR3 is 14 residues long. Per the germline V gene, CDR1 is SNHLY and CDR2 is FYNNEI. V dropped 6 bases and J dropped 0 bases, with 11 bases sitting between them. This CDR3 is CASRRDGSNYGYTF. CDR3 DNA sequence: TGTGCCAGCAGAAGGGACGGATCTAACTATGGCTACACCTTC.